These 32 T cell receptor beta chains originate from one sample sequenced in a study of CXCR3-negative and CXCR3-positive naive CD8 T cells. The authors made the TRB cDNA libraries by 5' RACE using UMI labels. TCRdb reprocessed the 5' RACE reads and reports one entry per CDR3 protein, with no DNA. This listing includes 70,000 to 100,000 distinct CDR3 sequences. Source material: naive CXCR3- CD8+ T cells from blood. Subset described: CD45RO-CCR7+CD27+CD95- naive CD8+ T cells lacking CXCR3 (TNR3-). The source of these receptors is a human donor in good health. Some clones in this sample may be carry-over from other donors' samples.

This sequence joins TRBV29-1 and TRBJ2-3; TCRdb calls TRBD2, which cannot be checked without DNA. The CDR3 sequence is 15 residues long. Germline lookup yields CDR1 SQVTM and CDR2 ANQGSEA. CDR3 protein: CSVIHGLAVTDTQYF.

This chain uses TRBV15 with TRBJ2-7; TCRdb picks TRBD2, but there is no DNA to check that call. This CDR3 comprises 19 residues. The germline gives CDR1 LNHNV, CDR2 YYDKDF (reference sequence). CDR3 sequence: CATSSPGLAGEGYSYEQYF.

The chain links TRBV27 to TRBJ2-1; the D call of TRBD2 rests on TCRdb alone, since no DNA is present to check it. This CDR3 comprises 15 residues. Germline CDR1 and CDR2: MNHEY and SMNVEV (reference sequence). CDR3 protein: CASSSLPLYGNEQFF.

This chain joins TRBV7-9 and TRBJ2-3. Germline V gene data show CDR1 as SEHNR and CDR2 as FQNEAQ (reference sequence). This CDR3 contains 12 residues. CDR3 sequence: CASSGLGDTQYF. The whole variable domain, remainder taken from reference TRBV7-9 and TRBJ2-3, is DTGVSQNPRHKITKRGQNVTFRCDPISEHNRLYWYRQTLGQGPEFLTYFQNEAQLEKSRLLSDRFSAERPKGSFSTLEIQRTEQGDSAMYLCASSGLGDTQYFGPGTRLTVL.

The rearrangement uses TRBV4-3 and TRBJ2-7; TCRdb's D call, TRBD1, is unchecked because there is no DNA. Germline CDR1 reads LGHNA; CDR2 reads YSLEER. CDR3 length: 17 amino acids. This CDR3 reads CASSQVDRDRGSYEQYF.

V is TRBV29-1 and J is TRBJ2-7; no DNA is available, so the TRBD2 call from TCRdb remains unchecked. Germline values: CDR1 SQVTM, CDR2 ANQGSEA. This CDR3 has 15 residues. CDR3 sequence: CSVEHRGLSPHEQYF.

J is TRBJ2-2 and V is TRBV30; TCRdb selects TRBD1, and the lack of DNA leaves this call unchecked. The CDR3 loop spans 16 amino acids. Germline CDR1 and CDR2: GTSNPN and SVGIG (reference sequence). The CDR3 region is CAWHSPEKGPTGELFF.

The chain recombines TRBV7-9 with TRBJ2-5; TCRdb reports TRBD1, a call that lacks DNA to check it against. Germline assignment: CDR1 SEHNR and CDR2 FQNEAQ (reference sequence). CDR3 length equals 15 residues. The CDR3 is CASSPPGRGEETQYF.

The CDR3 protein is CSAFRDGGKEGYTF. The chain has TRBV29-1 and TRBJ1-2; TCRdb designates TRBD1, a call that cannot be tested without DNA. The V gene's germline CDR1 is SQVTM and CDR2 ANQGSEA. This CDR3 region has 14 residues.

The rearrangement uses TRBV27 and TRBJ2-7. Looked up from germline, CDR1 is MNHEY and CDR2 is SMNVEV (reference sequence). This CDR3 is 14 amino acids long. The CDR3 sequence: CASSYSTGSYEQYF.

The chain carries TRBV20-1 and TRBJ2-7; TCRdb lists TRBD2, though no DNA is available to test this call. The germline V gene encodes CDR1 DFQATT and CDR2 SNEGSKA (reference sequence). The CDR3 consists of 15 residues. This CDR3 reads CSARSGLAGVGEQYF.

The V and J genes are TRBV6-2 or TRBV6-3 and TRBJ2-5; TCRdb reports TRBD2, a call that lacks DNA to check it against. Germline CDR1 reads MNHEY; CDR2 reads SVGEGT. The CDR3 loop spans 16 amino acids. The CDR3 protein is CASSYSPFSSQETQYF.

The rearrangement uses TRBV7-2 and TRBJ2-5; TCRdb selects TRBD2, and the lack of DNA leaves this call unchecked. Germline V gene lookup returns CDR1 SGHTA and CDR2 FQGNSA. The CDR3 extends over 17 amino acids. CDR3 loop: CASTTGRWRGGEETQYF. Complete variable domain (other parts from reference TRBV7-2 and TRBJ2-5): GAGVSQSPSNKVTEKGKDVELRCDPISGHTALYWYRQSLGQGLEFLIYFQGNSAPDKSGLPSDRFSAERTGGSVSTLTIQRTQQEDSAVYLCASTTGRWRGGEETQYFGPGTRLLVL.

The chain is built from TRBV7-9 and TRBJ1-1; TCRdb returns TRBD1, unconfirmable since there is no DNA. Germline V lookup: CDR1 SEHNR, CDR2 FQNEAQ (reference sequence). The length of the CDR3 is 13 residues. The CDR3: CASSPARHTEAFF.

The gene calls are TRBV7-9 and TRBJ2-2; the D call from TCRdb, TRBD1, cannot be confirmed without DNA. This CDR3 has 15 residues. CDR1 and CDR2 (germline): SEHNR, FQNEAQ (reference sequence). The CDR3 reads CASSYRDRGSGELFF.

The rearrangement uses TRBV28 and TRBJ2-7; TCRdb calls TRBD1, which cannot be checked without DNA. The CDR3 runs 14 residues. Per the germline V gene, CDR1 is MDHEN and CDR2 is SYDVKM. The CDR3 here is CASGDRGGSYEQYF.

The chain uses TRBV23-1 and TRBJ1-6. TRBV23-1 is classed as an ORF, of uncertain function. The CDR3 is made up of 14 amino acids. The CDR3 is CASSQEGNNSPLHF.

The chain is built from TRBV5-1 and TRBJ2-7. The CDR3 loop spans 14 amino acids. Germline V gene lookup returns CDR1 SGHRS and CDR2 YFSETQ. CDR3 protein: CASSLTDSPYEQYF.

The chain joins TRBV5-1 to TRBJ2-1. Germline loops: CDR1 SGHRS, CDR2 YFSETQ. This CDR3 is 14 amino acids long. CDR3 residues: CASSLEGDYNEQFF.

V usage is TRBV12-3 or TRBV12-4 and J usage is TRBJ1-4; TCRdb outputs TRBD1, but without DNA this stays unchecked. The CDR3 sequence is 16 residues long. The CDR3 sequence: CASSLVGQLSNEKLFF.

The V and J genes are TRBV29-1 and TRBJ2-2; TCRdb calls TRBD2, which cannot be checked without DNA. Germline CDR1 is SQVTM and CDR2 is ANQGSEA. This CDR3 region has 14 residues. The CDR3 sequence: CSVNLGLAAGELFF.

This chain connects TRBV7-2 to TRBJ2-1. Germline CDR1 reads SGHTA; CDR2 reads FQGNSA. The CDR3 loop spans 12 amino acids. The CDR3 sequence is CASSLQYNEQFF.

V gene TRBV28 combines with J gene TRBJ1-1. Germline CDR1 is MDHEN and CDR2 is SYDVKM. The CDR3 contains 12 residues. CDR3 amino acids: CASRSLNTEAFF.

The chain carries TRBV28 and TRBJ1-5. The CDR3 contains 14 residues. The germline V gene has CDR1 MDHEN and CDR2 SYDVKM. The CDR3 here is CASREGPSNQPQHF.

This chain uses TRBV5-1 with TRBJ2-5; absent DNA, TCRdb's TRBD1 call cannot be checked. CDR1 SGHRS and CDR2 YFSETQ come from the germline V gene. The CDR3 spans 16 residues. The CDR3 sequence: CASSLERSGSRETQYF.

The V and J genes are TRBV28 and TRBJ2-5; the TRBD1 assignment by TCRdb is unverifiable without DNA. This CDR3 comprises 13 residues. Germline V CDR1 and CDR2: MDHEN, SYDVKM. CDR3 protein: CASRSTLLETQYF.

CDR3 sequence: CASSSRRDSFRYQETQYF. The chain is built from TRBV5-1 and TRBJ2-5; TCRdb outputs TRBD1, but without DNA this stays unchecked. CDR1 SGHRS and CDR2 YFSETQ come from the germline V gene. The CDR3 has 18 residues.

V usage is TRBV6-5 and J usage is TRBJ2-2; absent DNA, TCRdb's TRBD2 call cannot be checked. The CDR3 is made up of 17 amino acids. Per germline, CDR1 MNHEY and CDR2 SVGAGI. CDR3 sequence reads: CASSYASGRANTGELFF.

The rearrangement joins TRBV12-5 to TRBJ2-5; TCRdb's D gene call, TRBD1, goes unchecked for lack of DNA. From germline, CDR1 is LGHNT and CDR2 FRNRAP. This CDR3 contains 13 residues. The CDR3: CASGGGMQETQYF.

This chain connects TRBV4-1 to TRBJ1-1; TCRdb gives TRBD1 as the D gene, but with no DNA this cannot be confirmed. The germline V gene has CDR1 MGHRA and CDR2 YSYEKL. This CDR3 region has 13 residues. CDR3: CASSQGTGPEAFF.

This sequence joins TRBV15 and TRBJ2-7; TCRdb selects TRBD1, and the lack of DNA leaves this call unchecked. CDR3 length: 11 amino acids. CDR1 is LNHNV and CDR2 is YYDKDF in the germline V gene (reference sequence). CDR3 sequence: CASSSGHEQYF.

The CDR3 spells CASSPGGDYNEQFF. The rearrangement joins TRBV11-3 to TRBJ2-1; with no DNA, the TCRdb D assignment of TRBD1 cannot be verified. The CDR3 covers 14 residues. Germline CDR1 SGHNT, CDR2 YENEEA.